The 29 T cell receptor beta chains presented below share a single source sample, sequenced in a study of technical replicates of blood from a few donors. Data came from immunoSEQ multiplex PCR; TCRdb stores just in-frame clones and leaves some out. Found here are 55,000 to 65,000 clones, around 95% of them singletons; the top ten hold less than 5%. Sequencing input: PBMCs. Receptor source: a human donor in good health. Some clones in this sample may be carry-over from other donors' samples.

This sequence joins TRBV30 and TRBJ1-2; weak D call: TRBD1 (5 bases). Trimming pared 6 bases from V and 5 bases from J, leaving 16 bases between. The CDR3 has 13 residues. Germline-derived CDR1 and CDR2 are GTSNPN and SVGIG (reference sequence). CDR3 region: CACPSGGWYGYTF. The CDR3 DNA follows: TGTGCCTGCCCAAGCGGGGGATGGTATGGCTACACCTTC.

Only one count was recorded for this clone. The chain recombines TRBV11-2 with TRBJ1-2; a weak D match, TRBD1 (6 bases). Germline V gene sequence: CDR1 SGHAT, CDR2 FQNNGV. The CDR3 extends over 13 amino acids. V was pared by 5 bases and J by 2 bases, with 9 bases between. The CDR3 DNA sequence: TGTGCCAGCAGCACCGACAGGAACTATGGCTACACCTTC. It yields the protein CASSTDRNYGYTF.

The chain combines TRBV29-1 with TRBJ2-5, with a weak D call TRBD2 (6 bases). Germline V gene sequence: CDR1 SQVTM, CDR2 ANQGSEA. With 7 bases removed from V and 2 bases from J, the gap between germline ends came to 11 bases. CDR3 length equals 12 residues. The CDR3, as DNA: TGCAGCGGGCGGGGCAGACAAGAGACCCAGTACTTC. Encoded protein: CSGRGRQETQYF.

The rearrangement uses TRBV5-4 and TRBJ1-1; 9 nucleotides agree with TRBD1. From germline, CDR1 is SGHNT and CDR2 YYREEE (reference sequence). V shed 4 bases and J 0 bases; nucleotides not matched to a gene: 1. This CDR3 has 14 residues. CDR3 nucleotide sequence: TGTGCCAGCAGCAGGACAGGGGTGAACACTGAAGCTTTCTTT. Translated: CASSRTGVNTEAFF. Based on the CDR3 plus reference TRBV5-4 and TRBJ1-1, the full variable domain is ETGVTQSPTHLIKTRGQQVTLRCSSQSGHNTVSWYQQALGQGPQFIFQYYREEENGRGNFPPRFSGLQFPNYSSELNVNALELDDSALYLCASSRTGVNTEAFFGQGTRLTVV.

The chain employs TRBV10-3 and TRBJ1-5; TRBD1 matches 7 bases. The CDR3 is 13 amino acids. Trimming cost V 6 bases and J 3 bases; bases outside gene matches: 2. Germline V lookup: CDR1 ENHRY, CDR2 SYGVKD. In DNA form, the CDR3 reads TGTGCCATCAGGGGGACAGACAATCAGCCCCAGCATTTT. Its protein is CAIRGTDNQPQHF.

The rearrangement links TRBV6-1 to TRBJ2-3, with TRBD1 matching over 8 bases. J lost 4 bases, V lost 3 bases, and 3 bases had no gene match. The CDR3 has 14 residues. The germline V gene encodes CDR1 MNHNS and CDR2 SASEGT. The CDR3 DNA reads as TGTGCCAGCAGTGACAGGGGGCCTTCAGATACGCAGTATTTT. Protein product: CASSDRGPSDTQYF.

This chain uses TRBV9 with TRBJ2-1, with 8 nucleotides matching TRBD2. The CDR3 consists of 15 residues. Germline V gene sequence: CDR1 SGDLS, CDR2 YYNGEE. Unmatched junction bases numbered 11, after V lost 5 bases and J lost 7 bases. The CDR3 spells CASSYGRGGWNEQFF. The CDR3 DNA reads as TGTGCCAGCAGTTACGGGAGGGGGGGTTGGAATGAGCAGTTCTTC.

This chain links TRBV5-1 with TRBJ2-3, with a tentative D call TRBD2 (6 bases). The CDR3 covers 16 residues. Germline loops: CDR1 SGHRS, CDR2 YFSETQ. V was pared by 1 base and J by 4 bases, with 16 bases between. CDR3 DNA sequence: TGCGCCAGCAGCTTGATCATTGGGGAGGAGGCAGATACGCAGTATTTT. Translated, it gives CASSLIIGEEADTQYF.

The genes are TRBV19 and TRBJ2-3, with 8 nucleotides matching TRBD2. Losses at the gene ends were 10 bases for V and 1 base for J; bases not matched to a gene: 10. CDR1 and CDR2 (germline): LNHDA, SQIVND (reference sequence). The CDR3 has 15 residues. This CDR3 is CATQRGNRGTDTQYF. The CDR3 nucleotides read TGTGCCACCCAGCGGGGGAACCGGGGCACAGATACGCAGTATTTT. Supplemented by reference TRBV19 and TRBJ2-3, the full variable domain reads DGGITQSPKYLFRKEGQNVTLSCEQNLNHDAMYWYRQDPGQGLRLIYYSQIVNDFQKGDIAEGYSVSREKKESFPLTVTSAQKNPTAFYLCATQRGNRGTDTQYFGPGTRLTVL.

The CDR3 bases are TGCAGCGCACCCCCGGGGACAGCCTACGAGCAGTACTTC. This encodes CSAPPGTAYEQYF. The chain employs TRBV29-1 and TRBJ2-7, with 7 bases fitting TRBD1. This CDR3 contains 13 residues. V shed 7 bases and J 2 bases; nucleotides not matched to a gene: 8. The germline V gene has CDR1 SQVTM and CDR2 ANQGSEA.

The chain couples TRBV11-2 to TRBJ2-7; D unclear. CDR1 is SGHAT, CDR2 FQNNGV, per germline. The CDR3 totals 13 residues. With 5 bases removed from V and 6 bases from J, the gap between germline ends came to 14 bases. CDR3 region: CASSPWPAAEQYF. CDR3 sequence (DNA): TGTGCCAGCAGCCCATGGCCTGCCGCCGAGCAGTACTTC. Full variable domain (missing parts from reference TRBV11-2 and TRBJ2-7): EAGVAQSPRYKIIEKRQSVAFWCNPISGHATLYWYQQILGQGPKLLIQFQNNGVVDDSQLPKDRFSAERLKGVDSTLKIQPAKLEDSAVYLCASSPWPAAEQYFGPGTRLTVT.

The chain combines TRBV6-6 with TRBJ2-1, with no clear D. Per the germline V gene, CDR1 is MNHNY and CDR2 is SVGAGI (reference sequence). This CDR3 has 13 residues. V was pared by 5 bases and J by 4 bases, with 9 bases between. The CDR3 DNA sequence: TGTGCCAGCAGTGGTGCCAGGTACAATGAGCAGTTCTTC. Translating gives CASSGARYNEQFF.

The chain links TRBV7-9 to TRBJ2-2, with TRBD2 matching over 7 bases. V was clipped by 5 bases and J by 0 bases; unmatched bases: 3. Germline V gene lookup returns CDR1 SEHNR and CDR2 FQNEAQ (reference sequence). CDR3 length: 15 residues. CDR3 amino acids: CASSPRGSNTGELFF. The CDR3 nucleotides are TGTGCCAGCAGCCCGCGGGGGTCGAACACCGGGGAGCTGTTTTTT.

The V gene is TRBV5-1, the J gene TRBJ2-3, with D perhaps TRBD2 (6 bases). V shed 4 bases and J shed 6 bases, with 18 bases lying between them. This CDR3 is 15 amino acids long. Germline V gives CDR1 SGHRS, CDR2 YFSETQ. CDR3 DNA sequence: TGCGCCAGCAGCCCCAGGCCTAGCGATCAGGATACGCAGTATTTT. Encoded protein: CASSPRPSDQDTQYF.

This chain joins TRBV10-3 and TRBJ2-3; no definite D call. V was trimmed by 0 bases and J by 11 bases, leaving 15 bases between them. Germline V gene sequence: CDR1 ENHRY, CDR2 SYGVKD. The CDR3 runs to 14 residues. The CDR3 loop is CAISESTRDSKQYF. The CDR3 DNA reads TGTGCCATCAGTGAGTCGACTCGAGACTCCAAGCAGTATTTT.

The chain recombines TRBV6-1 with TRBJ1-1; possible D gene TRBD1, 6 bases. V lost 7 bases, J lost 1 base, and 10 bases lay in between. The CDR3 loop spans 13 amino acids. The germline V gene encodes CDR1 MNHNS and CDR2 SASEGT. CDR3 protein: CASMGAANTEAFF. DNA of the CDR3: TGTGCCAGCATGGGGGCAGCGAACACTGAAGCTTTCTTT.

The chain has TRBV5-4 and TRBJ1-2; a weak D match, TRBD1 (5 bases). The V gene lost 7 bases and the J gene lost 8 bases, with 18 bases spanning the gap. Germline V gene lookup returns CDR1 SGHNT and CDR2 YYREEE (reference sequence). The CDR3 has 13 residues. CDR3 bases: TGTGCCAGCCAGTCGGGGGGTTGGAGCGGCTACACCTTC. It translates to CASQSGGWSGYTF.

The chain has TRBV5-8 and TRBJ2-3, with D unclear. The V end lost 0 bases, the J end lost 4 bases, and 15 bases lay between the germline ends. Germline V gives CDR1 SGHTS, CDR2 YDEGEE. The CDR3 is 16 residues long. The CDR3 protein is CASSLGAPIEPDTQYF. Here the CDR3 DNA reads TGTGCCAGCAGCTTGGGGGCCCCAATCGAGCCAGATACGCAGTATTTT. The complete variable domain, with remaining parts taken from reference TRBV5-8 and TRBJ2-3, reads EAGVTQSPTHLIKTRGQQATLRCSPISGHTSVYWYQQALGLGLQFLLWYDEGEERNRGNFPPRFSGRQFPNYSSELNVNALELEDSALYLCASSLGAPIEPDTQYFGPGTRLTVL.

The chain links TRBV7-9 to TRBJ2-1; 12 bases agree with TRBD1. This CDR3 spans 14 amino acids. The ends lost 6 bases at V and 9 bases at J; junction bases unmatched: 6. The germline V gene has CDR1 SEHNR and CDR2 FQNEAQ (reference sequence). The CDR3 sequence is CASSLGQGAAEQFF. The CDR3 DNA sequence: TGTGCCAGCAGTCTGGGACAGGGGGCTGCTGAGCAGTTCTTC.

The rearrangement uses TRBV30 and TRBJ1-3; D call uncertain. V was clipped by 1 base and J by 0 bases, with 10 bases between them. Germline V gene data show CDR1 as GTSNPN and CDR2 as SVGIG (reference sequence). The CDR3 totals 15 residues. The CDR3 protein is CAWSGGMTSGNTIYF. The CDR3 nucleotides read TGTGCCTGGAGTGGCGGGATGACCTCTGGAAACACCATATATTTT.

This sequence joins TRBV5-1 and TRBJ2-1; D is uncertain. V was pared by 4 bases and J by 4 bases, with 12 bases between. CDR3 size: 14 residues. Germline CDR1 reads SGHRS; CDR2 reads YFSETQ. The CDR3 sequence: CASSRGGLYNEQFF. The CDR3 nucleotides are TGCGCCAGCAGCCGTGGTGGGCTATACAATGAGCAGTTCTTC. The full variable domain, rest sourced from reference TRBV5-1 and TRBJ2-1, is KAGVTQTPRYLIKTRGQQVTLSCSPISGHRSVSWYQQTPGQGLQFLFEYFSETQRNKGNFPGRFSGRQFSNSRSEMNVSTLELGDSALYLCASSRGGLYNEQFFGPGTRLTVL.

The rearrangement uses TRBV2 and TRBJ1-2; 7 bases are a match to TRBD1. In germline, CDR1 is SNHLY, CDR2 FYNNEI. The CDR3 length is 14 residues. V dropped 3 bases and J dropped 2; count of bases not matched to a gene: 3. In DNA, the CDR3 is TGTGCCAGCAGTGACCTGACAGGGAACTATGGCTACACCTTC. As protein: CASSDLTGNYGYTF.

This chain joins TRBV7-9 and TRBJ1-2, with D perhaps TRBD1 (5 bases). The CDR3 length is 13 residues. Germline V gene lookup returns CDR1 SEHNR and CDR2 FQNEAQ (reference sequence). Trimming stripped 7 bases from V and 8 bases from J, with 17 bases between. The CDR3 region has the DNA TGTGCCAGCATGTTAACCAGGGATTACGGCTACACCTTC. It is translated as CASMLTRDYGYTF. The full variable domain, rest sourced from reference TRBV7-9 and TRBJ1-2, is DTGVSQNPRHKITKRGQNVTFRCDPISEHNRLYWYRQTLGQGPEFLTYFQNEAQLEKSRLLSDRFSAERPKGSFSTLEIQRTEQGDSAMYLCASMLTRDYGYTFGSGTRLTVV.

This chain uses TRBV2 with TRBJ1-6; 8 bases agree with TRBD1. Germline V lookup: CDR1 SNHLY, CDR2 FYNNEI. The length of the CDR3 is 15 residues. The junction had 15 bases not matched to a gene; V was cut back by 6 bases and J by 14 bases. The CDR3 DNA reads TGTGCCAGCAGCGCGACCGGGACAGGCTTTGGGGCCCTCCACTTT. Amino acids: CASSATGTGFGALHF. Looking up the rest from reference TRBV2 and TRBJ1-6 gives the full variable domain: EPEVTQTPSHQVTQMGQEVILRCVPISNHLYFYWYRQILGQKVEFLVSFYNNEISEKSEIFDDQFSVERPDGSNFTLKIRSTKLEDSAMYFCASSATGTGFGALHFGNGTRLTVT.

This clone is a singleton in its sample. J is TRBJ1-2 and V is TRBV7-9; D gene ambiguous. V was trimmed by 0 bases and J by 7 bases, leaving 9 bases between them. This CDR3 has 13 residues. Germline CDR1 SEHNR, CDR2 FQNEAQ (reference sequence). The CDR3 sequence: CASSLANTGGYTF. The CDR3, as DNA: TGTGCCAGCAGCTTAGCAAATACCGGTGGCTACACCTTC. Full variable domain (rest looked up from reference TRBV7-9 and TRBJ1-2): DTGVSQNPRHKITKRGQNVTFRCDPISEHNRLYWYRQTLGQGPEFLTYFQNEAQLEKSRLLSDRFSAERPKGSFSTLEIQRTEQGDSAMYLCASSLANTGGYTFGSGTRLTVV.

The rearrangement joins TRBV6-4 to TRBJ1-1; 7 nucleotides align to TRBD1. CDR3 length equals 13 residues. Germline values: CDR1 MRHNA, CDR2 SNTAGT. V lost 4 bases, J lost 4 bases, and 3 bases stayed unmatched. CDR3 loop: CASSAGTVTEAFF. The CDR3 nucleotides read TGTGCCAGCAGTGCCGGGACAGTCACTGAAGCTTTCTTT.

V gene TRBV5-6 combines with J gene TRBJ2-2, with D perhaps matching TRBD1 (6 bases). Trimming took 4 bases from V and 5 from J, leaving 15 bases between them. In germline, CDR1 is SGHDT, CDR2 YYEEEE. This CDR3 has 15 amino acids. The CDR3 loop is CASSNIQGRTGELFF. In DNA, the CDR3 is TGTGCCAGCAGCAACATACAGGGCCGGACCGGGGAGCTGTTTTTT.

CDR3 in DNA: TGTGCCAGCAGCTTGGGGCAGCCAGGCCAAGAGACCCAGTACTTC. Its protein product is CASSLGQPGQETQYF. The chain combines TRBV5-8 with TRBJ2-5; D ambiguous. V lost 0 bases and J lost 1, with 10 bases in between. The CDR3 is 15 residues long. Germline V gene sequence: CDR1 SGHTS, CDR2 YDEGEE.

For the CDR3, the DNA is TGTGCCAGCAGTGCCGGGGAGACCGGGGAGCTGTTTTTT. It translates to CASSAGETGELFF. This chain joins TRBV2 and TRBJ2-2; D is possibly TRBD2 (5 bases). V was pared by 4 bases and J by 5 bases, with 8 bases between. Germline lookup yields CDR1 SNHLY and CDR2 FYNNEI. This CDR3 has 13 amino acids. The whole variable domain, remainder taken from reference TRBV2 and TRBJ2-2, is EPEVTQTPSHQVTQMGQEVILRCVPISNHLYFYWYRQILGQKVEFLVSFYNNEISEKSEIFDDQFSVERPDGSNFTLKIRSTKLEDSAMYFCASSAGETGELFFGEGSRLTVL.